This T cell receptor beta chain was retrieved from a study of metastatic and nonmetastatic thyroid tumors. Turning to the study itself: Both malignant and benign thyroid patients supplied peripheral blood and tumor or nodule tissue samples, across which the repertoires of these patients were then compared.

Every patient underwent thyroid surgery untreated. This clone was observed many times. Antigen specificity is unknown. Original handling: To classify distant metastasis in papillary thyroid cancer, a model was built from CDR3 differences across clinicopathological groups. TCRdb re-analyzed the PCR reads using MiXCR. The authors' filters were not applied to this entry. The sample has approximately 19,000 clones; 20% are singletons. Overall study results and limits: Reports indicated that malignant thyroid tumors showed significantly higher TCR beta diversity than benign nodules did, in blood and tumor.

The specimen sequenced was blood. This receptor was taken from a female donor with papillary thyroid cancer or a benign thyroid nodule (not recorded which). Some clones in this sample may be carry-over from other donors' samples.

As DNA, the CDR3 is TGTGCCAGCAGCTTGGACCCAGCTAACTATGGCTACACCTTC. Protein product: CASSLDPANYGYTF. The rearrangement links TRBV5-5 to TRBJ1-2; unclear D gene. Looked up from germline, CDR1 is SGHKS and CDR2 is YYEKEE (reference sequence). The CDR3 runs to 14 residues. Trimming took off 0 bases at V and 0 bases at J, with 6 bases between the two ends.